Listed below are T cell receptor beta chains from one sample, sequenced in a study of blood T cells in healthy people across ages. TCRdb re-called the 5' RACE reads through MiXCR, storing one row per CDR3 protein. The sample lists about 1.6 million distinct CDR3 sequences; about 35% were seen once. Sequenced material: blood. Receptor source: a woman in her twenties or thirties in good health. Both conserved end residues are part of each CDR3. The D gene is left open where the match is weak. Where a row states a size, it is once, few, many or the class of an expanded clone; other rows omit it.

D	V	length	J	size	CDR3
TRBD1	TRBV7-9	17	TRBJ1-5	NA	CASSLAWDRGLNQPQHF
NA	TRBV30	13	TRBJ1-5	NA	CAWNGGIAEPQHF
NA	TRBV6-1	16	TRBJ2-3	NA	CASSVTGTGRTDTQYF
NA	TRBV20-1	15	TRBJ2-7	few	CSAYQGGFSSYEQYF
NA	TRBV6-6	10	TRBJ1-6	NA	CASSQVALHF
NA	TRBV6-2/TRBV6-3	15	TRBJ2-1	many	CASTWGGSSYNEQFF
NA	TRBV5-1	17	TRBJ2-5	once	CASSLAGGPIIQETQYF
NA	TRBV10-3	13	TRBJ1-6	NA	CATWGSYNSPLHF
NA	TRBV15	13	TRBJ2-1	NA	CAASRDGEYEQFF
TRBD1	TRBV20-1	17	TRBJ1-2	NA	CSAWTGKEGFTGNGYTF
NA	TRBV6-5	12	TRBJ2-1	many	CASSPVGNEQFF
TRBD2	TRBV27	17	TRBJ2-1	many	CASSFRLAGRGDNEQFF
TRBD2	TRBV4-2	15	TRBJ2-7	few	CASSRALAGSYEQYF
NA	TRBV7-9	14	TRBJ2-3	few	CASFRIPGADTQYF
NA	TRBV6-2/TRBV6-3	15	TRBJ2-1	NA	CASSKELVEVVEQFF
NA	TRBV7-2	14	TRBJ2-7	many	CASSLAGTNYEQYF
NA	TRBV29-1	15	TRBJ1-1	NA	CSVCLSLGANTEAFF
TRBD2	TRBV7-7	14	TRBJ2-1	few	CASSPSGGIGEQFF
TRBD2	TRBV5-1	16	TRBJ2-1	NA	CASSLGTAGGFDEQFF
TRBD1	TRBV12-5	15	TRBJ1-1	NA	CASGLSTGGNTEAFF
NA	TRBV4-1	16	TRBJ2-3	many	CASSPRDGQRADTQYF
NA	TRBV7-2	13	NA	NA	CASSLAVPYEQYF
TRBD2	TRBV3-1	14	TRBJ2-1	NA	CASTMASGSDEQFF
TRBD1	TRBV28	16	TRBJ2-7	NA	CASRGTGDSHSYEQYF
NA	TRBV15	14	NA	once	CATSRGGENYEQYF
NA	TRBV20-1	16	TRBJ2-1	NA	CSARDQEGHWDNEQFF
TRBD2	TRBV20-1	16	TRBJ2-2	NA	CSATLGGKVNTGELFF
TRBD1	TRBV5-1	13	TRBJ1-1	many	CASSPDRATEAFF
NA	TRBV7-9	15	TRBJ2-5	few	CASSTNRDPLWFQYF
TRBD1	TRBV4-1	14	TRBJ1-2	few	CASSQVTGEVGYTF
NA	TRBV7-6	15	TRBJ1-6	NA	CASSLGRVGDSPLHF
NA	TRBV7-2	15	TRBJ1-5	few	CASSLVTASNQPQHF
TRBD2	TRBV28	16	TRBJ2-3	few	CASSNLGGGSTDTQYF
TRBD2	TRBV3-1	15	TRBJ2-1	NA	CASSQPSGRVNEQFF
TRBD1	TRBV10-3	13	TRBJ2-5	few	CAIMGTGQETQYF
NA	TRBV5-5	15	TRBJ1-5	NA	CASSLISGGNQPQHF
TRBD1	TRBV5-1	15	TRBJ2-2	NA	CASSFDRGLGGELFF
NA	TRBV30	11	TRBJ1-1	few	CAWSLNTEAFF
TRBD2	TRBV20-1	14	TRBJ2-7	many	CSASGLAGSREQYF